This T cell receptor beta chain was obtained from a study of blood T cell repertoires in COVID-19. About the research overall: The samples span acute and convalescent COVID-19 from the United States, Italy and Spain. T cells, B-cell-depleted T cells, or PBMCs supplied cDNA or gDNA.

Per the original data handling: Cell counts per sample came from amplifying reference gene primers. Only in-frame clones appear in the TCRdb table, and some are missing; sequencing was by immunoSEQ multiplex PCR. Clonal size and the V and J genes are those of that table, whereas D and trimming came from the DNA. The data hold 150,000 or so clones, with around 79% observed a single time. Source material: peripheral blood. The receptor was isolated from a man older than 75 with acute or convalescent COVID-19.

CDR3: CASSVDGGPSYEQYF. The CDR3 region has the DNA TGTGCCAGCAGTGTTGACGGGGGGCCCTCCTACGAGCAGTACTTC. V and J are TRBV6-4 and TRBJ2-7, with TRBD2 as a possible D gene (7 bases). Trimming removed 4 bases at V and 0 bases at J, with 13 bases between. CDR3 size: 15 residues. CDR1 MRHNA and CDR2 SNTAGT come from the germline V gene.